The clone carrying this T cell receptor beta chain was counted many times. Its antigen is undetermined. The data were taken from a study of identical twins. Overall study results and limits: Compared with unrelated sharing, twin-shared out-of-frame alpha sequences had more low-probability sequences. Reduced insertions were recorded for abundant cord blood beta clonotypes, with no such pattern in memory repertoires. Cross-sectional statistical analysis, not tracking of the same donors, underpinned the conclusions.

Germline values: CDR1 MGHRA, CDR2 YSYEKL. Trimming pared 2 bases from V and 6 bases from J, leaving 10 bases between. This CDR3 has 14 residues. TCRdb reanalysed the 5' RACE reads using MiXCR and keeps one entry per CDR3 protein. The sample includes about 280,000 distinct CDR3 sequences, under 9.5% of them seen just once. The data were also submitted as part of a second study, on yellow fever vaccine responses in identical twins. That work adds: Vaccine-induced T cell responses in twins were reportedly observed to appear partly convergent, partly personalized.

The sequenced sample was memory (CD45RO+) T cells sorted from blood. The chain uses TRBV4-1 and TRBJ2-2; TRBD1 or TRBD2 may be the D gene (5 bases each). The sequence was obtained from a woman in her late teens or twenties in good health. The CDR3 sequence is CASSQLVGAGELFF. In DNA form, the CDR3 reads TGCGCCAGCAGCCAACTAGTGGGGGCCGGGGAGCTGTTTTTT.